A selection of T cell receptor beta chains follows, all from one sample in a study of blood T cell repertoires in COVID-19. Measured with immunoSEQ multiplex PCR; TCRdb has only the in-frame clones, and not every one. The table has some 180,000 clones, 81% seen once. Sequenced material: peripheral blood. These receptors were collected from a woman aged 40 to 50 with COVID-19, enrolled during active disease. CDR3s include the opening cysteine and the closing phenylalanine or tryptophan.

len: 16
v_gene: TRBV6-5
j_gene: TRBJ2-1
CDR3aa: CASSYSFSRVPNEQFF

len: 11
v_gene: TRBV5-6
j_gene: TRBJ1-2
CDR3aa: CASSLARGYTF

len: 14
v_gene: TRBV19
j_gene: TRBJ2-2
CDR3aa: CASSYVSRTGELFF

len: 11
v_gene: TRBV4-1
j_gene: TRBJ2-1
CDR3aa: CASSQTGEQFF

len: 14
v_gene: TRBV5-1
j_gene: TRBJ1-2
CDR3aa: CASRPGTGTYGYTF

len: 15
v_gene: TRBV11-2
j_gene: TRBJ2-1
CDR3aa: CASNSPTSSYNEQFF

len: 15
v_gene: TRBV11-3
j_gene: TRBJ2-3
CDR3aa: CASSHSSGGLDTQYF

len: 14
v_gene: TRBV6-5
j_gene: TRBJ2-3
CDR3aa: CASTPGGSTDTQYF

len: 15
v_gene: TRBV29-1
j_gene: TRBJ2-2
CDR3aa: CSVGEFGGSTGELFF

len: 14
v_gene: TRBV28
j_gene: TRBJ1-2
CDR3aa: CASSLRGSPDGYTF

len: 12
v_gene: TRBV6-5
j_gene: TRBJ1-1
CDR3aa: CASSPGTGIAFF

len: 13
v_gene: TRBV24-1
j_gene: TRBJ2-1
CDR3aa: CATSPSGNNEQFF

len: 14
v_gene: TRBV19
j_gene: TRBJ2-2
CDR3aa: CASSGTTNTGELFF

len: 14
v_gene: TRBV29-1
j_gene: TRBJ2-1
CDR3aa: CSAKLAGVGNEQFF

len: 14
v_gene: TRBV10-2
j_gene: TRBJ2-3
CDR3aa: CAVELAGGTDTQYF

len: 14
v_gene: TRBV18
j_gene: TRBJ1-2
CDR3aa: CASSPQGQDYGYTF

len: 14
v_gene: TRBV10-3
j_gene: TRBJ2-1
CDR3aa: CAISEAASHNEQFF

len: 14
v_gene: TRBV19
j_gene: TRBJ1-6
CDR3aa: CASSIVTVNSPLHF

len: 15
v_gene: TRBV27
j_gene: TRBJ2-1
CDR3aa: CASRSLGTGYNEQFF

len: 14
v_gene: TRBV14
j_gene: TRBJ1-6
CDR3aa: CASSLNPVSSPLHF

len: 16
v_gene: TRBV7-9
j_gene: TRBJ2-3
CDR3aa: CASSLVDRGSADTQYF

len: 14
v_gene: TRBV1
j_gene: TRBJ2-7
CDR3aa: CTSESGTGGFEQYF

len: 18
v_gene: TRBV15
j_gene: TRBJ2-3
CDR3aa: CATSRGTSGGGDLDTQYF

len: 13
v_gene: TRBV10-1
j_gene: TRBJ2-3
CDR3aa: CASSSRGFDTQYF

len: 14
v_gene: TRBV11-2
j_gene: TRBJ2-5
CDR3aa: CASSLDGRGETQYF

len: 19
v_gene: TRBV6-2/TRBV6-3
j_gene: TRBJ1-1
CDR3aa: CASSYDRTGKNWMVTEAFF

len: 16
v_gene: TRBV4-1
j_gene: TRBJ2-7
CDR3aa: CASSQARSGISYEQYF

len: 12
v_gene: TRBV12-3/TRBV12-4
j_gene: TRBJ1-2
CDR3aa: CASSLSGAGYTF

len: 15
v_gene: TRBV7-2
j_gene: TRBJ2-3
CDR3aa: CASSLDPRGLDTQYF

len: 16
v_gene: TRBV5-1
j_gene: TRBJ1-1
CDR3aa: CASSLTPEGRDTEAFF

len: 12
v_gene: TRBV21-1
j_gene: TRBJ1-4
CDR3aa: CASSKGGRELFF

len: 14
v_gene: TRBV9
j_gene: TRBJ2-3
CDR3aa: CASSVGTSGSVQYF

len: 15
v_gene: TRBV4-1
j_gene: TRBJ2-5
CDR3aa: CASSQVGTREETQYF

len: 12
v_gene: TRBV6-5
j_gene: TRBJ1-2
CDR3aa: CASSSPVWGYTF

len: 13
v_gene: TRBV7-9
j_gene: TRBJ1-2
CDR3aa: CASSVTGDYGYTF

len: 13
v_gene: TRBV24-1
j_gene: TRBJ2-2
CDR3aa: CATKQGNTGELFF

len: 12
v_gene: TRBV6-5
j_gene: TRBJ2-2
CDR3aa: CAAKQYTGELFF

len: 14
v_gene: TRBV7-2
j_gene: TRBJ1-4
CDR3aa: CASSFLPRDEKLFF

len: 13
v_gene: TRBV4-1
j_gene: TRBJ1-2
CDR3aa: CASSQPGVGGYTF

len: 15
v_gene: TRBV18
j_gene: TRBJ2-1
CDR3aa: CASSQSSGIWNEQFF

len: 14
v_gene: TRBV11-1
j_gene: TRBJ2-5
CDR3aa: CASSKPGLAETQYF

len: 14
v_gene: TRBV19
j_gene: TRBJ2-1
CDR3aa: CASTWTSGVNEQFF

len: 15
v_gene: TRBV19
j_gene: TRBJ2-3
CDR3aa: CATSGTGALTDTQYF

len: 15
v_gene: TRBV27
j_gene: TRBJ1-5
CDR3aa: CASRQGTGQNQPQHF

len: 17
v_gene: TRBV6-1
j_gene: TRBJ2-3
CDR3aa: CASSGTGTSGELDTQYF

len: 13
v_gene: TRBV5-6
j_gene: TRBJ1-1
CDR3aa: CASSLQGLTEAFF

len: 16
v_gene: TRBV6-2/TRBV6-3
j_gene: TRBJ2-1
CDR3aa: CASSVRGGTRSNEQFF

len: 18
v_gene: TRBV2
j_gene: TRBJ2-1
CDR3aa: CASSELELGASGINEQFF

len: 15
v_gene: TRBV5-8
j_gene: TRBJ1-6
CDR3aa: CASSVGGTSMPPLHF

len: 15
v_gene: TRBV7-2
j_gene: TRBJ1-6
CDR3aa: CASSVRTGFGSPLHF

len: 16
v_gene: TRBV11-2
j_gene: TRBJ2-2
CDR3aa: CASSEAGGGNTGELFF

len: 16
v_gene: TRBV10-3
j_gene: TRBJ2-3
CDR3aa: CAISESPGQVTDTQYF

len: 15
v_gene: TRBV5-4
j_gene: TRBJ2-5
CDR3aa: CASSLYLQGSETQYF

len: 13
v_gene: TRBV30
j_gene: TRBJ1-5
CDR3aa: CAWNRGYGEPQHF

len: 14
v_gene: TRBV28
j_gene: TRBJ2-2
CDR3aa: CASSLFTNTGELFF

len: 14
v_gene: TRBV6-5
j_gene: TRBJ1-2
CDR3aa: CASRSPGQKYGYTF

len: 14
v_gene: TRBV6-2/TRBV6-3
j_gene: TRBJ2-7
CDR3aa: CASSYYAGGREQYF

len: 13
v_gene: TRBV7-2
j_gene: TRBJ1-5
CDR3aa: CASSRGSNQPQHF

len: 15
v_gene: TRBV19
j_gene: TRBJ2-2
CDR3aa: CASRPSWANTGELFF

len: 14
v_gene: TRBV15
j_gene: TRBJ2-2
CDR3aa: CATRPGAVTGELFF